The rows below give T cell receptor beta chains drawn from one sample of a study of shared clonotypes between healthy human individuals. Libraries were prepared by immunoSEQ multiplex PCR; TCRdb keeps only in-frame clonotypes and omits some of them. Among about 2.1 million clones listed, 93% were seen once. Specimen: naive CD8+ T cells from PBMCs. These receptors all come from a man between 18 and 35 years old in good health. Some clones in this sample may be carry-over from other donors' samples. Both conserved end residues are part of each CDR3. The order of the fields is V gene, clone size, J gene, D gene, CDR3 DNA, CDR3 protein. A D gene is named only where the DNA matches it firmly. Expanded clones get a size class; other rows say once, few or many, or leave the size out.

TRBV6-1	.	TRBJ2-5	TRBD1	TGTGCCAGCAGCCAGGGGGATGAGACCCAGTACTTC	CASSQGDETQYF
TRBV7-9	.	TRBJ2-2	TRBD1	TGTGCCAGCAGCTTACCCGACAGGGCGGGCGGGGAGCTGTTTTTT	CASSLPDRAGGELFF
TRBV11-2	.	TRBJ2-7	.	TGTGCCAGCAGCTTAGTCCCGGGCCCCTACGAGCAGTACTTC	CASSLVPGPYEQYF
TRBV29-1	.	TRBJ2-7	.	TGCAGCGCCCGAGACGGGGAGCAGTACTTC	CSARDGEQYF
TRBV11-3	.	TRBJ2-2	TRBD2	TGTGCCAGCAGCTTAGATTCTAGCGGGAGCCCGCTCGGGGAGCTGTTTTTT	CASSLDSSGSPLGELFF
TRBV9	.	TRBJ2-5	TRBD2	TGTGCCAGCAGCCGGACCGTAGCGGGAGTAGAAGAGACCCAGTACTTC	CASSRTVAGVEETQYF
TRBV7-9	.	TRBJ2-7	TRBD1	TGTGCCAGCAGCCTACCCGGGACAGGGGATATCAGCGGACCCTACGAGCAGTACTTC	CASSLPGTGDISGPYEQYF
TRBV10-3	.	TRBJ2-7	.	TGTGCCATCAGTGAGGGGAGCGTCTCCTTGGCTCTCGAGCAGTACTTC	CAISEGSVSLALEQYF
TRBV7-9	.	TRBJ2-1	TRBD2	TGTGCCAGCAGCCCACTAGCGGGAGTAATCAATGAGCAGTTCTTC	CASSPLAGVINEQFF
TRBV11-2	.	TRBJ1-1	TRBD1	TGTGCCAGCAGCTCGAAGACAGGGGGCTTGGCCACTGAAGCTTTCTTT	CASSSKTGGLATEAFF
TRBV6-5	.	TRBJ1-1	TRBD1	TGTGCCAGCAGTTACTCTAGGGGGCTGAACACTGAAGCTTTCTTT	CASSYSRGLNTEAFF
TRBV7-9	.	TRBJ2-7	TRBD1	TGTGCCAGCAGCTTGATCGGACAGGGGGCGATGAAGCAGTACTTC	CASSLIGQGAMKQYF
TRBV6-1	.	TRBJ2-3	.	TGTGCCAGCAGTGAACTTGGGGGTAGCACAGATACGCAGTATTTT	CASSELGGSTDTQYF
TRBV7-2	.	TRBJ2-2	TRBD1	TGTGCCAGCAGCAACCGACAGGGCACCGGGGAGCTGTTTTTT	CASSNRQGTGELFF
TRBV5-1	.	TRBJ2-1	TRBD2	TGCGCCAGCAGCGTATCGGGACTAGCGGGAGGTGAATCCTACAATGAGCAGTTCTTC	CASSVSGLAGGESYNEQFF
TRBV27	.	TRBJ2-1	.	TGTGCCAGCAGTTTATCGCCGGGACTTTACTTTGAGCAGTTCTTC	CASSLSPGLYFEQFF
TRBV7-9	once	TRBJ2-5	.	TGTGCCAGCAGCTCCGCTGAGACCCAGTACTTC	CASSSAETQYF
TRBV11-2	.	TRBJ1-1	.	TGTGCCAGCAGCTTAGCGACAGGTATGAACACTGAAGCTTTCTTT	CASSLATGMNTEAFF
TRBV5-6	once	TRBJ2-7	TRBD2	TGTGCCAGCAGCGCCGGGACTAGCGGCTCCTACGAGCAGTACTTC	CASSAGTSGSYEQYF
TRBV11-1	.	TRBJ2-5	TRBD1	TGTGCCAGCAGTCCCACCCCCGGGACAGAGCAAGAGACCCAGTACTTC	CASSPTPGTEQETQYF
TRBV19	.	TRBJ2-3	.	TGTGCCAGTAGTTCCCATACTGGCACAGATACGCAGTATTTT	CASSSHTGTDTQYF
TRBV6-1	.	TRBJ2-7	.	TGTGCCAGCCGATCGGGACGGATATACTACGAGCAGTACTTC	CASRSGRIYYEQYF
TRBV28	.	TRBJ1-5	.	TGTGCCAGCAGTCCGGGGGGCGGTGATCAGCCCCAGCATTTT	CASSPGGGDQPQHF
TRBV27	.	TRBJ1-3	TRBD1	TGTGCCAGCAGCCCGGGCCCCGGGACAGGGGCTGGAAACACCATATATTTT	CASSPGPGTGAGNTIYF
TRBV25-1	.	TRBJ1-2	.	TGTGCCAGCAGTTTCCGGGGAGTCATCGGCTACACCTTC	CASSFRGVIGYTF
TRBV27	.	TRBJ1-5	.	TGTGCCAGCAGTTTATCGATCGGGACGGGTCAGCCCCAGCATTTT	CASSLSIGTGQPQHF
TRBV27	.	TRBJ2-2	.	TGTGCCAGCAGTCCCCGAGGCGGCACCGGGGAGCTGTTTTTT	CASSPRGGTGELFF
TRBV27	few	TRBJ2-5	.	TGTGCCAGCAGTTTCCGAGAGACCCAGTACTTC	CASSFRETQYF
TRBV30	.	TRBJ2-7	.	TGTGCCTGGAGTGTATCAGGGGCTACCTACGAGCAGTACTTC	CAWSVSGATYEQYF
TRBV5-1	.	TRBJ2-2	TRBD2	TGCGCCAGCAGCTCGCGGCGGGGGAGCGATTGGGAGCTGTTTTTT	CASSSRRGSDWELFF
TRBV28	.	TRBJ2-6	.	TGTGCCAGCAGTTCCGGGACCGTCGTCTCTGGGGCCAACGTCCTGACTTTC	CASSSGTVVSGANVLTF
TRBV11-2	.	TRBJ1-5	.	TGTGCCAGCAGCTTAGGGGAATATAGCAATCAGCCCCAGCATTTT	CASSLGEYSNQPQHF
TRBV7-2	once	TRBJ2-5	.	TGTGCCAGCAGCACCAATACTGAGGGGCGGGGAGAGACCCAGTACTTC	CASSTNTEGRGETQYF
TRBV19	.	TRBJ2-7	TRBD2	TGTGCCAGTAGTTCCGGGACTAGCGGGAACTCCTACGAGCAGTACTTC	CASSSGTSGNSYEQYF
TRBV27	.	TRBJ2-2	.	TGTGCCAGCAGTCATGGGGGTCTGGGTCCGGCCGGGGAGCTGTTTTTT	CASSHGGLGPAGELFF
TRBV7-3	.	TRBJ2-1	TRBD2	TGTGCCAGCAGCGTAACTAGCGGGGTCAACAATGAGCAGTTCTTC	CASSVTSGVNNEQFF
TRBV25-1	.	TRBJ2-5	.	TGTGCCAGCAGTGAATTCAGGGGTGGCCAAGAGACCCAGTACTTC	CASSEFRGGQETQYF
TRBV27	.	TRBJ2-1	TRBD1	TGTGCCAGCAGTTTGGCAGGGGGAGTTGTGAATGAGCAGTTCTTC	CASSLAGGVVNEQFF
TRBV19	.	TRBJ2-7	.	TGTGCCAGTAGTACCCAGGGAGTACCCTACGAGCAGTACTTC	CASSTQGVPYEQYF
TRBV27	.	TRBJ2-3	.	TGTGCCAGCAGTCCATCGCGGGGAGGAAGGGCAGATACGCAGTATTTT	CASSPSRGGRADTQYF
TRBV28	.	TRBJ1-3	.	TGTGCCAGCAGTTTAACAGCTTACTCTGGAAACACCATATATTTT	CASSLTAYSGNTIYF
TRBV7-2	.	TRBJ2-3	TRBD1	TGTGCCAGCAGCTTAGGGAACAGGGGGCTGACAGATACGCAGTATTTT	CASSLGNRGLTDTQYF